This T cell receptor beta chain is from a study of T-cell reconstitution after alpha-beta-depleted transplantation in children. Preparing the TCRbeta library involved the use of unique molecular identifiers. TCRdb reprocessed the PCR reads via MiXCR and lists one record per CDR3 protein. The data hold about 360,000 distinct CDR3 sequences, with about 14% observed a single time. Germline loops: CDR1 LNHDA, CDR2 SQIVND (reference sequence). V lost 7 bases, J lost 2 bases, and 4 bases stayed unmatched. The CDR3 length is 14 residues. The genes are TRBV19 and TRBJ1-3; 8 bases fit TRBD1. The sequence came from a human donor who donated a stem cell graft to a child with Fanconi anemia. The sample here was PBMCs, taken from the stem cell graft. CDR3 in amino acids: CASTVDRAGNTIYF. CDR3 coding DNA: TGTGCCAGTACCGTGGACAGGGCTGGAAACACCATATATTTT.